The rows below give T cell receptor beta chains drawn from one sample of a study of shared clonotypes between healthy human individuals. Using immunoSEQ multiplex PCR, the repertoire was profiled, and TCRdb retains in-frame clones only, with some absent. The data show 600,000 or so clones, 98% seen once. The sample comprised naive CD8+ T cells sorted from blood. These TCRs come from a young man in good health. CDR3s include the opening cysteine and the closing phenylalanine or tryptophan. Fields, in order: D gene, clone size, V gene, J gene, CDR3 protein, CDR3 DNA. D genes are given only for firm matches. Rows give clone size only sometimes, using once, few, many, or a class for an expanded clone.

D: TRBD1
size: .
V: TRBV11-2
J: TRBJ2-7
CDR3: CASSLEGTGGTYEQYF
DNA: TGTGCCAGCAGCTTAGAAGGGACAGGGGGTACCTACGAGCAGTACTTC

D: TRBD2
size: .
V: TRBV5-6
J: TRBJ2-7
CDR3: CASRGDGLAETYEQYF
DNA: TGTGCCAGCAGGGGGGACGGACTAGCGGAAACCTACGAGCAGTACTTC

D: TRBD2
size: once
V: TRBV19
J: TRBJ2-7
CDR3: CASSAATSGRAYYEQYF
DNA: TGTGCCAGTAGTGCAGCAACTAGCGGGAGGGCCTACTACGAGCAGTACTTC

D: .
size: .
V: TRBV4-1
J: TRBJ1-5
CDR3: CASSQGNQPQHF
DNA: TGCGCCAGCAGCCAAGGAAATCAGCCCCAGCATTTT

D: .
size: .
V: TRBV27
J: TRBJ1-4
CDR3: CASSLQGGGNEKLFF
DNA: TGTGCCAGCAGTTTACAAGGAGGGGGTAATGAAAAACTGTTTTTT

D: .
size: .
V: TRBV4-1
J: TRBJ1-5
CDR3: CASSQDGAPNQPQHF
DNA: TGCGCCAGCAGCCAAGACGGGGCCCCGAATCAGCCCCAGCATTTT

D: .
size: once
V: TRBV5-1
J: TRBJ1-1
CDR3: CASSIGDSATEAFF
DNA: TGCGCCAGCAGCATCGGCGACAGCGCCACTGAAGCTTTCTTT

D: .
size: .
V: TRBV7-9
J: TRBJ2-7
CDR3: CASSVGASLDEQYF
DNA: TGTGCCAGCTCGGTCGGGGCGTCTCTGGACGAGCAGTACTTC

D: TRBD2
size: .
V: TRBV4-3
J: TRBJ2-3
CDR3: CASSQEVAGAGDTQYF
DNA: TGCGCCAGCAGCCAAGAGGTAGCGGGAGCAGGAGATACGCAGTATTTT

D: TRBD1
size: once
V: TRBV25-1
J: TRBJ2-1
CDR3: CASTGTGVYNEQFF
DNA: TGTGCCAGCACCGGGACAGGTGTCTACAATGAGCAGTTCTTC

D: .
size: .
V: TRBV4-3
J: TRBJ2-1
CDR3: CASSQGTGIYNEQFF
DNA: TGCGCCAGCAGCCAAGGAACAGGGATCTACAATGAGCAGTTCTTC

D: .
size: .
V: TRBV19
J: TRBJ2-2
CDR3: CASTDTGELFF
DNA: TGTGCCAGTACCGACACCGGGGAGCTGTTTTTT

D: .
size: .
V: TRBV9
J: TRBJ1-2
CDR3: CASSVDKDGYTF
DNA: TGTGCCAGCAGCGTAGATAAAGATGGCTACACCTTC

D: .
size: .
V: TRBV30
J: TRBJ2-1
CDR3: CAWKLVGYNEQFF
DNA: TGTGCCTGGAAACTAGTGGGCTACAATGAGCAGTTCTTC

D: .
size: .
V: TRBV5-5
J: TRBJ1-5
CDR3: CASSLWVGANQPQHF
DNA: TGTGCCAGCAGCTTGTGGGTAGGGGCCAATCAGCCCCAGCATTTT

D: .
size: once
V: TRBV6-5
J: TRBJ1-2
CDR3: CASSYIGRANYGYTF
DNA: TGTGCCAGCAGTTACATCGGCAGGGCTAACTATGGCTACACCTTC

D: .
size: .
V: TRBV29-1
J: TRBJ2-7
CDR3: CSVSGPNYEQYF
DNA: TGCAGCGTTTCTGGACCTAATTACGAGCAGTACTTC

D: .
size: .
V: TRBV27
J: TRBJ2-1
CDR3: CASSLGRNNEQFF
DNA: TGTGCCAGCAGTTTAGGGCGAAACAATGAGCAGTTCTTC

D: TRBD1
size: .
V: TRBV7-9
J: TRBJ2-7
CDR3: CASSKGQGNEQYF
DNA: TGTGCCAGCAGCAAAGGACAGGGTAACGAGCAGTACTTC

D: TRBD1
size: .
V: TRBV19
J: TRBJ2-7
CDR3: CASSQTGSSYEQYF
DNA: TGTGCCAGTAGCCAGACAGGGTCGTCCTACGAGCAGTACTTC

D: TRBD1
size: .
V: TRBV5-4
J: TRBJ1-2
CDR3: CASSYGQGYGYTF
DNA: TGTGCCAGCAGTTATGGACAGGGGTATGGCTACACCTTC

D: TRBD2
size: .
V: TRBV13
J: TRBJ2-1
CDR3: CASSLEASGGNEQFF
DNA: TGTGCCAGCAGCTTAGAGGCTAGCGGGGGCAATGAGCAGTTCTTC

D: .
size: .
V: TRBV20-1
J: TRBJ2-7
CDR3: CSASSSYEQYF
DNA: TGCAGTGCTAGCTCTAGTTACGAGCAGTACTTC

D: .
size: .
V: TRBV13
J: TRBJ1-1
CDR3: CASSTRQSMNTEAFF
DNA: TGTGCCAGCAGCACGAGACAGAGTATGAACACTGAAGCTTTCTTT

D: .
size: .
V: TRBV9
J: TRBJ2-7
CDR3: CASSEQGSGEQYF
DNA: TGTGCCAGCAGCGAACAGGGTTCGGGGGAGCAGTACTTC

D: .
size: .
V: TRBV29-1
J: TRBJ2-7
CDR3: CSVTRDPYEQYF
DNA: TGCAGCGTTACTCGGGACCCCTACGAGCAGTACTTC

D: TRBD1
size: .
V: TRBV27
J: TRBJ2-1
CDR3: CASSFRGQGTYNEQFF
DNA: TGTGCCAGCAGTTTTAGGGGACAGGGGACCTACAATGAGCAGTTCTTC

D: TRBD1
size: .
V: TRBV4-1
J: TRBJ2-7
CDR3: CASSQGTGLDEQYF
DNA: TGCGCCAGCAGCCAAGGGACAGGGTTGGACGAGCAGTACTTC

D: .
size: .
V: TRBV4-3
J: TRBJ2-1
CDR3: CASSQGGSSYNEQFF
DNA: TGCGCCAGCAGCCAAGGGGGGAGCTCCTACAATGAGCAGTTCTTC

D: TRBD1
size: .
V: TRBV11-2
J: TRBJ1-4
CDR3: CASSDRVKDEKLFF
DNA: TGTGCCAGCAGCGACAGGGTAAAGGATGAAAAACTGTTTTTT

D: .
size: once
V: TRBV9
J: TRBJ2-7
CDR3: CASSVGRGEQYF
DNA: TGTGCCAGCAGCGTCGGACGTGGCGAGCAGTACTTC

D: TRBD1
size: .
V: TRBV2
J: TRBJ1-2
CDR3: CASNRRDRTNYGYTF
DNA: TGTGCCAGCAACCGAAGGGACAGGACTAACTATGGCTACACCTTC

D: .
size: .
V: TRBV6-1
J: TRBJ2-7
CDR3: CASSVRAGLYEQYF
DNA: TGTGCCAGCAGTGTACGGGCGGGACTCTACGAGCAGTACTTC

D: .
size: .
V: TRBV28
J: TRBJ2-7
CDR3: CASSDRVQSSYEQYF
DNA: TGTGCCAGCAGTGACCGGGTGCAGAGCTCCTACGAGCAGTACTTC

D: TRBD2
size: .
V: TRBV4-1
J: TRBJ2-7
CDR3: CASSQVIAGLHEQYF
DNA: TGCGCCAGCAGCCAAGTGATAGCGGGCCTACACGAGCAGTACTTC

D: .
size: .
V: TRBV27
J: TRBJ2-7
CDR3: CASSYKRNYEQYF
DNA: TGTGCCAGCAGTTACAAGCGGAACTACGAGCAGTACTTC

D: .
size: .
V: TRBV29-1
J: TRBJ1-2
CDR3: CSVLLILGGYTF
DNA: TGCAGCGTCCTACTCATTCTGGGTGGCTACACCTTC